The rows below give T cell receptor beta chains drawn from one sample of a study of T cell responses to AZD1222 COVID-19 vaccine. Measured with immunoSEQ multiplex PCR; TCRdb has only the in-frame clones, and not every one. The sample includes more than 95,000 clones, more than 85% of them seen just once. The sequencing used peripheral blood, collected on day 0 of MenACWY control vaccination. These receptors all come from an adult in good health. The CDR3 runs from the conserved cysteine through the conserved F or W. The size field is filled for only some rows; it gives once, few, many or a size class.

v_gene	j_gene	abundance	CDR3aa
TRBV6-2/TRBV6-3	TRBJ2-3	NA	CASSFRGDTQYF
TRBV11-2	TRBJ2-7	NA	CASSQGAGQGTYEQYF
TRBV5-1	TRBJ1-1	NA	CASSLGGDYTEAFF
TRBV3-1/TRBV3-2	TRBJ1-2	NA	CASSQSGTGGYGYTF
TRBV2	TRBJ1-1	NA	CASSDQGSAEAFF
TRBV24-1	TRBJ1-1	NA	CATSKGRTEAFF
TRBV12-5	TRBJ2-3	NA	CASGLVLMGLAFSTDTQYF
TRBV5-6	TRBJ1-1	NA	CASSLRGNTEAFF
TRBV5-6	TRBJ2-7	NA	CASSLRAYEQYF
TRBV7-2	TRBJ2-1	NA	CASSLEVNNEQFF
TRBV3-1/TRBV3-2	TRBJ2-5	NA	CASSQRRGIETQYF
TRBV29-1	TRBJ2-5	NA	CSAGSPGETQYF
TRBV7-8	TRBJ2-3	NA	CASSPSSSTGRFTDTQYF
TRBV11-3	TRBJ2-1	NA	CASSLIQASGRSNEQFF
TRBV11-3	TRBJ2-1	NA	CASSFRLGSGNNEQFF
TRBV29-1	TRBJ2-5	NA	CSVVPQETQYF
TRBV12-3/TRBV12-4	TRBJ1-1	NA	CASSLNGETRTFF
TRBV5-5	TRBJ2-3	NA	CASSFNLAGVGDTQYF
TRBV4-2	TRBJ2-4	NA	CASSQDCLAKNIQYF
TRBV7-9	TRBJ2-1	once	CASSLDDGEQFF
TRBV9	TRBJ1-1	once	CASSVNQYTEAFF
TRBV9	TRBJ1-2	NA	CASSGADNYGYTF
TRBV19	TRBJ1-4	once	CASSIYFGQGDEKLFF
TRBV6-1	TRBJ2-5	NA	CASSEIPETQYF
TRBV27	TRBJ1-1	NA	CASGGVYTEAFF
TRBV9	TRBJ2-5	NA	CASSLTPQETQYF
TRBV6-5	TRBJ2-7	few	CASSQGNEQYF
TRBV6-5	TRBJ1-1	NA	CASRGQLNTEAFF